The 15 T cell receptor beta chains below come from one sample, sequenced in a study of CD8 T cells in Susac syndrome. It was with random hexamers that roughly 0.45 to 1 ug RNA was reverse transcribed. TCRdb fed the immunoSEQ multiplex PCR reads into MiXCR, producing one record per CDR3 protein. The table has approximately 110,000 distinct CDR3 sequences, more than 85% seen once. The source material was CD8+ T cells from PBMCs. These receptors came from a human donor with multiple sclerosis.

The CDR3 nucleotides are TGCGCCAGCAGCACGGGACAGATGTTTATGACTGGGGCCAACGTCCTGACTTTC. This codes for CASSTGQMFMTGANVLTF. The chain couples TRBV5-1 to TRBJ2-6; 7 positions match TRBD1. Losses at the gene ends were 4 bases for V and 2 bases for J; bases not matched to a gene: 12. Germline loops: CDR1 SGHRS, CDR2 YFSETQ. The CDR3 spans 18 residues.

J is TRBJ1-1 and V is TRBV4-1, with D maybe TRBD1 (5 bases). V dropped 1 base and J dropped 3 bases, with 21 bases sitting between them. CDR3 length equals 18 residues. CDR1 MGHRA and CDR2 YSYEKL come from the germline V gene. The CDR3 loop reads CASSQVTQGRTVDTEAFF. CDR3 nucleotides: TGCGCCAGCAGCCAAGTTACTCAGGGAAGGACGGTGGACACTGAAGCTTTCTTT.

This chain connects TRBV29-1 to TRBJ2-1; the match to TRBD1 covers 8 bases. The CDR3 has 14 amino acids. Trimming removed 5 bases from V and 4 bases from J; junction bases left unmatched: 7. Germline V CDR1 and CDR2: SQVTM, ANQGSEA. CDR3 DNA: TGCAGCGTTACCGGGACAGGAACTTACAATGAGCAGTTCTTC. Encoded protein: CSVTGTGTYNEQFF.

This rearrangement joins TRBV4-1 to TRBJ2-7; D is tentatively TRBD1 or TRBD2 (7 bases each). The V gene lost 0 bases and the J gene lost 0 bases, with 15 bases spanning the gap. From germline, CDR1 is MGHRA and CDR2 YSYEKL. The CDR3 has 17 amino acids. The CDR3 reads CASSQDQGEGSSYEQYF. The CDR3 bases are TGCGCCAGCAGCCAAGACCAGGGGGAGGGGTCCTCCTACGAGCAGTACTTC.

The V and J genes are TRBV6-5 and TRBJ1-6; unclear D gene. Trimming removed 2 bases from V and 7 bases from J, with 21 bases in between. The germline V gene encodes CDR1 MNHEY and CDR2 SVGAGI. There are 18 residues in the CDR3. The CDR3 is CASSYIRDAGPFNSPLHF. The CDR3, as DNA: TGTGCCAGCAGTTACATTAGGGATGCAGGACCTTTCAATTCACCCCTCCACTTT.

The chain links TRBV12-3 or TRBV12-4 to TRBJ1-3; D remains ambiguous. There are 13 residues in the CDR3. Trimming left V 2 bases short and J 8 bases short, with 10 bases between. The CDR3 nucleotides read TGTGCCAGCAGTTTACGGCCCGCGGACACCATATATTTT. Its protein product is CASSLRPADTIYF.

The V call is TRBV28, the J call TRBJ2-7; D gene ambiguous. With 7 bases removed from V and 2 bases from J, the gap between germline ends came to 27 bases. The germline V gene has CDR1 MDHEN and CDR2 SYDVKM. The CDR3 covers 18 residues. DNA for the CDR3: TGTGCCAGCACCCGCGATCCCCCATACCGTGACAAGACCTACGAGCAGTACTTC. It codes for CASTRDPPYRDKTYEQYF.

The gene calls are TRBV4-1 and TRBJ1-2; D not certain. Germline V gene lookup returns CDR1 MGHRA and CDR2 YSYEKL. Trimming pared 3 bases from V and 0 bases from J, leaving 17 bases between. The CDR3 is 17 residues long. CDR3 DNA sequence: TGCGCCAGCAGCCATGGTTTCTTTCACAGACCTAACTATGGCTACACCTTC. It encodes CASSHGFFHRPNYGYTF.

The genes are TRBV7-6 and TRBJ2-5; TRBD1 agrees at 7 bases. The germline V gene encodes CDR1 SGHVS and CDR2 FNYEAQ. V dropped 5 bases and J dropped 4; count of bases not matched to a gene: 7. This CDR3 spans 14 amino acids. In DNA, the CDR3 is TGTGCCAGCAGCGGTGACAGGGTGGGAGAGACCCAGTACTTC. It specifies CASSGDRVGETQYF.

V usage is TRBV4-1 and J usage is TRBJ2-2; 8 nucleotides match TRBD1. The CDR3 sequence is 15 residues long. The ends lost 2 bases at V and 5 bases at J; junction bases unmatched: 4. CDR1 is MGHRA, CDR2 YSYEKL, per germline. The CDR3 loop is CASSQQGAKTGELFF. CDR3 DNA: TGCGCCAGCAGCCAACAGGGGGCTAAGACCGGGGAGCTGTTTTTT.

The rearrangement links TRBV6-2 or TRBV6-3 to TRBJ2-5, with 8 bases matching TRBD2. The trim removed 2 bases at V and 5 bases at J, leaving 7 bases unmatched. CDR1 is MNHEY, CDR2 SVGEGT, per germline. This CDR3 spans 15 amino acids. The CDR3, as DNA: TGTGCCAGCAGTTACGGGACTAGTGATCGGGAGACCCAGTACTTC. Its translation is CASSYGTSDRETQYF.

This chain joins TRBV14 and TRBJ2-3; D is ambiguous. This CDR3 has 15 amino acids. Germline V lookup: CDR1 SGHDN, CDR2 FVKESK. Deletions cut 1 base from V and 2 bases from J, with 10 bases between. Here the CDR3 reads CASSQGWAPTDTQYF. CDR3 DNA sequence: TGTGCCAGCAGCCAAGGCTGGGCCCCCACAGATACGCAGTATTTT.

The rearrangement links TRBV12-3 or TRBV12-4 to TRBJ2-3; D is unresolved. This CDR3 is 14 amino acids long. Deletions cut 1 base from V and 2 bases from J, with 7 bases between. In DNA, the CDR3 is TGTGCCAGCAGTTTAGAAGTAGTCACAGATACGCAGTATTTT. It specifies CASSLEVVTDTQYF.

The chain combines TRBV20-1 with TRBJ1-5; D gene uncertain. The CDR3 runs 16 residues. CDR1 is DFQATT, CDR2 SNEGSKA, per germline (reference sequence). The V end lost 0 bases, the J end lost 4 bases, and 16 bases lay between the germline ends. CDR3 protein: CSARDFSTSGNQPQHF. CDR3 in DNA: TGCAGTGCTAGAGATTTCTCTACATCGGGGAATCAGCCCCAGCATTTT.

The chain recombines TRBV11-3 with TRBJ2-1; TRBD1 might be the D (6 bases). Trimming took off 5 bases at V and 7 bases at J, with 21 bases between the two ends. CDR3 length: 16 amino acids. The V gene's germline CDR1 is SGHNT and CDR2 YENEEA. CDR3 sequence (DNA): TGTGCCAGCAGCCGTCGGGGCGGCGGAAGGGGGAATGAGCAGTTCTTC. It is translated as CASSRRGGGRGNEQFF.